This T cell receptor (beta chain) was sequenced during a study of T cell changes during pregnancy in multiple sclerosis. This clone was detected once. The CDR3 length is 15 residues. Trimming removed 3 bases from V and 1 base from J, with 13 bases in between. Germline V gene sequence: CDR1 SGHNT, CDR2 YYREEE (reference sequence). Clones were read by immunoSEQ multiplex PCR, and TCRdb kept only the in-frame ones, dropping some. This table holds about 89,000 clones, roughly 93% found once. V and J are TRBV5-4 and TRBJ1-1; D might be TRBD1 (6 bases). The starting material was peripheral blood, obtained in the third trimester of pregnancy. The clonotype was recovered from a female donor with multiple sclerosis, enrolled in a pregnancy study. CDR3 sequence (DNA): TGTGCCAGCAGCTCCGGTGACAGGCAGAACACTGAAGCTTTCTTT. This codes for CASSSGDRQNTEAFF.